The T cell receptor (beta chain) described here comes from a study of spatial heterogeneity in lung cancer (dated by TCRdb to between 2018 and 2021). In terms of the full investigation: Samples were obtained from about 75 patients with early-stage, untreated non-small cell lung cancer from the lung TRACERx cohort. Follow-up PBMC samples were sequenced whenever available, and the median time to follow-up was two to three years after resection. More beta-chain than alpha-chain transcripts were consistently detected, likely reflecting higher beta-chain transcript abundance. In the raw uncorrected reads, each unique combination of TCR and UMI appeared more than ten times on average. The study quantitatively compared TCR alpha and beta repertoires across multiple tumor regions, matched nontumor lung and blood in non-small cell lung cancer. Nonsynonymous mutation counts, determined by whole-exome sequencing of tumor tissue, were related to features of the TCR repertoire. At surgery, 200 to 250 tumor regions, almost 65 matched nontumor lung samples and about 56 PBMC samples were TCR-sequenced for both alpha and beta chains.

Preparation of the library involved 5' RACE. Sequencing relied on a NextSeq 500. To allow correction of PCR and sequencing errors, the TCR library protocol tagged every TCR cDNA molecule with a unique molecular identifier. Under the source paper's analysis protocol: TCR identification, UMI-based error correction and CDR3 extraction were all carried out with Decombinator tools. Expanded TCRs were defined as those above a frequency of 2 per 1,000, corresponding to the top 1% of the tumor frequency distribution. Renyi diversity was calculated using the R vegan package after each repertoire was subsampled 100 times to 5,000 TCRs. CDR3 similarity networks were built from amino acid triplet string-kernel similarity, connecting CDR3s with pairwise similarity above 0.82. TCRdb applied fastp at Q25 and MiXCR to the public reads, then kept only in-frame beta chains. Each entry is one CDR3 protein sequence, shown with its most common DNA and genes. TCRdb's processing, not the study's, gives the V and J calls here. Present in this sample are roughly 120,000 distinct CDR3 sequences, roughly an eighth of which were seen just once. Approximately 15% of the sample belongs to the ten largest clones.

The label giving this sample's time point can be read as: blood at routine non-recurrence follow-up after resection. TCR sequencing used whole RNA extracted from tumor and nontumor lung tissue, or from cryopreserved PBMC samples, without cell sorting. Patients were selected for TCR sequencing only if sufficient RNA was available from at least two tumor regions. The CDR3 numbers 13 residues from cysteine through phenylalanine. Here the CDR3 DNA is all that survives: 39 bases in frame from base 1. The V and J ends are trimmed by 4 bases and 1 base, leaving 8 bases between them. CDR1 and CDR2 (DFQATT, SNEGSKA) derive from the germline V gene (reference sequence). The study at large found these results: Only 14 to 15 patients were included in comparisons of baseline and follow-up blood repertoires. Confirming at a functional level the hypothesis that regional TCRs recognize regional mutations was considered to require additional single-cell paired TCR alpha and beta sequencing. Ubiquitous expanded tumor TCRs were found in blood more often at tumor resection than at routine follow-up.

This clonotype was detected ten times or more. What antigen it recognizes has not been identified. The input lacks base qualities; no much larger clone sits a single base away. The sequencing here drew on PBMCs, taken at follow-up. The TCR originated in a male donor with early-stage non-small cell lung cancer. The V and J genes are TRBV20-1 and TRBJ1-5; TRBD1 might be the D gene, on 5 matching bases. This receptor carries the CDR3 CSATRDSNQPQHF. The sequenced DNA is TGCAGTGCTACAAGGGACAGCAATCAGCCCCAGCATTTT.